The 23 T cell receptor beta chains reported below all come from one sample, sequenced in a study of blood T cell repertoires in COVID-19. This table comes from immunoSEQ multiplex PCR, and its TCRdb copy is limited to in-frame clones, with some not included. The sample shows roughly 250,000 clones, about 93% of them seen only once. The sample comprised PBMCs or T cells enriched from blood (not recorded which). The receptors here all came from a woman aged 18-35 years who had recovered from COVID-19.

This clone was detected a few times. The chain combines TRBV7-2 with TRBJ1-4; D gene uncertain. V lost 6 bases to trimming and J lost 7 bases, with 9 bases between them. The CDR3 consists of 12 residues. Germline V gene data show CDR1 as SGHTA and CDR2 as FQGNSA. The CDR3 DNA reads as TGTGCCAGCAGTCCGGGAAGTGAAAAACTGTTTTTT. Amino acid sequence: CASSPGSEKLFF.

The gene calls are TRBV29-1 and TRBJ1-4; D perhaps matches TRBD1 (6 bases). Germline CDR1 and CDR2: SQVTM and ANQGSEA. This CDR3 region has 14 residues. V was shortened by 3 bases and J by 7 bases, with 15 bases between the two germline ends. DNA of the CDR3: TGCAGCGTTGATGGGGGGGCAAGGGGTGAAAAACTGTTTTTT. Residues: CSVDGGARGEKLFF.

The chain has TRBV19 and TRBJ1-2; possibly TRBD1 for D (5 bases). The CDR3 sequence is 15 residues long. Germline assignment: CDR1 LNHDA and CDR2 SQIVND (reference sequence). V gave up 5 bases and J gave up 4 bases, with 17 bases separating them. CDR3 in amino acids: CASSGHFRASYGYTF. The CDR3 nucleotides read TGTGCCAGTAGTGGTCATTTCAGGGCCAGCTATGGCTACACCTTC.

The sample holds one count of this clone. The rearrangement joins TRBV5-1 to TRBJ1-2; D is unclear. CDR3 length equals 13 residues. V was trimmed by 0 bases and J by 5 bases, leaving 8 bases between them. Germline V CDR1 and CDR2: SGHRS, YFSETQ. CDR3 in DNA: TGCGCCAGCAGCTTGGGACACGCTTATGGCTACACCTTC. As protein: CASSLGHAYGYTF.

This chain joins TRBV6-5 and TRBJ1-2; 7 bases map to TRBD1. With 5 bases clipped from V and 4 bases from J, the junction kept 7 bases outside the gene matches. The CDR3 runs to 14 residues. In germline, CDR1 is MNHEY, CDR2 SVGAGI. The DNA of the CDR3 is TGTGCCAGCAGTCCAAGACAGGGAGTCTATGGCTACACCTTC. This gives the protein CASSPRQGVYGYTF.

V and J are TRBV6-5 and TRBJ2-2; no firm D call. The CDR3 extends over 14 amino acids. Germline CDR1 is MNHEY and CDR2 is SVGAGI. Trimming removed 3 bases from V and 0 bases from J, with 5 bases in between. The CDR3 is CASSYQSNTGELFF. For the CDR3, the DNA is TGTGCCAGCAGTTATCAGTCGAACACCGGGGAGCTGTTTTTT.

This chain links TRBV7-3 with TRBJ2-1; 12 positions match TRBD1. Germline loops: CDR1 SGHTA, CDR2 FQGTGA. The V and J ends lost 1 base and 6 bases, in that order; junction bases with no gene match: 4. The CDR3 totals 16 residues. The chain's CDR3 is CASSLMWGQGANEQFF. CDR3 nucleotides: TGTGCCAGCAGCTTAATGTGGGGACAGGGGGCCAATGAGCAGTTCTTC.

The V call is TRBV7-8, the J call TRBJ1-2; D unresolved. The CDR3 totals 12 residues. Germline loops: CDR1 SGHVS, CDR2 FQNEAQ. Trimming took off 2 bases at V and 7 bases at J, with 8 bases between the two ends. CDR3 nucleotide sequence: TGTGCCAGCAGCTTACAAGCGTCTGGCTACACCTTC. Its translation: CASSLQASGYTF. The full variable domain, completed using reference TRBV7-8 and TRBJ1-2, is GAGVSQSPRYKVAKRGQDVALRCDPISGHVSLFWYQQALGQGPEFLTYFQNEAQLDKSGLPSDRFFAERPEGSVSTLKIQRTQQEDSAVYLCASSLQASGYTFGSGTRLTVV.

The rearrangement links TRBV24-1 to TRBJ2-5, with TRBD2 identical over 14 bases. Germline V gene lookup returns CDR1 KGHDR and CDR2 SFDVKD. The J segment lost 5 bases and the V segment lost 3 bases, leaving 4 bases of the junction unmatched. The CDR3 spans 16 residues. CDR3: CATSDTTSGRGETQYF. Written as DNA, the CDR3 is TGTGCCACCAGTGATACGACTAGCGGGAGGGGTGAGACCCAGTACTTC.

This clone was counted a single time. This chain joins TRBV28 and TRBJ1-2; 7 bases match TRBD1. Unmatched junction bases numbered 10, after V lost 8 bases and J lost 4 bases. The length of the CDR3 is 14 residues. CDR1 and CDR2 from the germline V gene are MDHEN and SYDVKM. The CDR3 protein is CASAMRGQGYGYTF. In nucleotides, the CDR3 is TGTGCCAGCGCGATGAGGGGGCAGGGCTATGGCTACACCTTC.

The rearrangement links TRBV5-1 to TRBJ1-1, with a tentative D call TRBD1 (6 bases). Germline CDR1 SGHRS, CDR2 YFSETQ. V lost 4 bases and J 0 bases, leaving 16 bases between the germline ends. The CDR3 covers 16 residues. This CDR3 reads CASSPTLGGMNTEAFF. The DNA for the CDR3 is TGCGCCAGCAGCCCCACTTTAGGGGGAATGAACACTGAAGCTTTCTTT.

V is TRBV28 and J is TRBJ2-7, with TRBD2 matching over 11 bases. Germline loops: CDR1 MDHEN, CDR2 SYDVKM. Trimming cost V 6 bases and J 13 bases; bases outside gene matches: 20. CDR3 length: 16 residues. The CDR3 nucleotides are TGTGCCAGCAGCCGTGGTCTGGTAGCGGGAGGGCCGACGACCTACTTC. Translation gives CASSRGLVAGGPTTYF.

The chain employs TRBV15 and TRBJ2-5; D is unclear. From germline, CDR1 is LNHNV and CDR2 YYDKDF (reference sequence). This CDR3 comprises 15 residues. Trimming left V 6 bases short and J 9 bases short, with 23 bases between. CDR3 in DNA: TGTGCCACCAGTCCGGCACAGCAAGTAAGAGTGGCCCAGTACTTC. Translating it yields CATSPAQQVRVAQYF.

This chain links TRBV20-1 with TRBJ1-2; tentatively, D is TRBD1 (5 bases). Germline V gene data show CDR1 as DFQATT and CDR2 as SNEGSKA (reference sequence). V lost 3 bases and J lost 7, with 24 bases in between. CDR3 length: 16 amino acids. CDR3 amino acids: CSASNRAGSLISGYTF. The CDR3 coding sequence is TGCAGTGCTAGTAATCGGGCAGGGTCCCTCATCTCTGGCTACACCTTC.

The genes are TRBV25-1 and TRBJ2-3, with 7 bases matching TRBD2. In germline, CDR1 is MGHDK, CDR2 SYGVNS. The length of the CDR3 is 12 residues. V was pared by 6 bases and J by 6 bases, with 3 bases of the junction left unmatched. The CDR3 nucleotides are TGTGCCAGCAGATCCGGGGGGGATACGCAGTATTTT. As protein: CASRSGGDTQYF.

The chain combines TRBV7-2 with TRBJ2-7, with TRBD2 matching over 13 bases. Trimming cost V 3 bases and J 6 bases; bases outside gene matches: 5. The germline gives CDR1 SGHTA, CDR2 FQGNSA. The CDR3 is 15 residues long. CDR3 sequence reads: CASSFGTSGTGEQYF. CDR3 coding DNA: TGTGCCAGCAGCTTTGGGACTAGCGGGACCGGCGAGCAGTACTTC.

The rearrangement links TRBV18 to TRBJ1-1; 8 bases are a match to TRBD1. From germline, CDR1 is KGHSH and CDR2 LQKENI. With 4 bases clipped from V and 4 bases from J, the junction kept 2 bases outside the gene matches. The CDR3 consists of 13 residues. The CDR3 loop is CASSRDRGTEAFF. DNA for the CDR3: TGTGCCAGCTCACGAGACAGGGGCACTGAAGCTTTCTTT.

The chain joins TRBV5-1 to TRBJ2-1; 10 bases fit TRBD2. This CDR3 region has 17 residues. V lost 4 bases and J lost 0; bases outside the gene matches: 7. Germline-derived CDR1 and CDR2 are SGHRS and YFSETQ. The CDR3 region has the DNA TGCGCCAGCAGCCCCCGGGCTAGCGGGAGCTCCTACAATGAGCAGTTCTTC. This gives the protein CASSPRASGSSYNEQFF.

The chain has TRBV6-6 and TRBJ2-1, with D tentatively TRBD2 (6 bases). The CDR3 consists of 13 residues. V lost 7 bases and J 12 bases, leaving 19 bases between the germline ends. The germline V gene has CDR1 MNHNY and CDR2 SVGAGI (reference sequence). The CDR3 nucleotides read TGTGCCAGCACCCGGGACTTCCGCAATTCGCAGTTCTTC. This encodes CASTRDFRNSQFF.

The chain combines TRBV6-5 with TRBJ1-5; D gene ambiguous. The germline CDR1 and CDR2 sequences are MNHEY and SVGAGI. Trimming shortened V by 2 bases and J by 6 bases, and 11 bases separated the two germline ends. There are 14 residues in the CDR3. DNA for the CDR3: TGTGCCAGCAGTTACAGGGAGGGTTCTCAGCCCCAGCATTTT. Translating gives CASSYREGSQPQHF.

V is TRBV7-2 and J is TRBJ2-5, with 9 positions matching TRBD2. From germline, CDR1 is SGHTA and CDR2 FQGNSA. The V and J ends lost 3 bases and 2 bases, in that order; junction bases with no gene match: 4. This CDR3 contains 15 residues. The CDR3 here is CASSLQAGGQETQYF. The CDR3 region has the DNA TGTGCCAGCAGCTTGCAGGCGGGGGGGCAAGAGACCCAGTACTTC.

This chain links TRBV21-1 with TRBJ1-2; the table names TRBD1, a call not compared with the DNA. TRBV21-1 is a known pseudogene. The CDR3 covers 15 residues. The CDR3 DNA follows: TGTGCCAGCAGCAAAGTGGCAGAAGCTAACTATGGCTACACCTTC. Protein product: CASSKVAEANYGYTF.

V and J are TRBV20-1 and TRBJ2-7; 8 bases line up with TRBD2. V lost 3 bases to trimming and J lost 1 base; unmatched junction nucleotides: 5. From germline, CDR1 is DFQATT and CDR2 SNEGSKA (reference sequence). The CDR3 sequence is 14 residues long. The CDR3 DNA sequence: TGCAGTGCTAGTGTCCCTAGCGGGTCCTACGAGCAGTACTTC. Protein product: CSASVPSGSYEQYF.